The 29 T cell receptor beta chains listed next were all sequenced from one sample in a study of shared clonotypes between healthy human individuals (dated by TCRdb to the early 2020s). For the CD8 naive samples, CD45RO-negative cells were positively selected for CCR7, yielding a CD45RA+CCR7+ population from which TemRA cells were excluded. Receptor amplification or capture employed the immunoSEQ multiplex PCR assay. The immuneACCESS repertoire file appears here via TCRdb, limited to in-frame rearrangements. These files lack a portion of the clones; in checked studies, under half of the deficit traces to unresolved V genes, and the cause of the others is not known. The sample yields hundreds of thousands of clones; roughly 96% were counted once. The top ten clonotypes cover about 0.11% of the sample. What was sequenced was naive CD8+ T cells sorted from blood. The label giving this sample's cell subset or site can be read as: CD45RA+CCR7+. These receptor sequences come from a woman between 25 and 40 years old in good health.

This chain joins TRBV19 and TRBJ2-3, with a weak D call TRBD1 (6 bases). The CDR3 is 19 residues long. In germline, CDR1 is LNHDA, CDR2 SQIVND (reference sequence). V was clipped by 4 bases and J by 1 base, with 24 bases between them. The CDR3 DNA sequence: TGTGCCAGTAGTAGAGGGGGTCTAGCCCTATGGAATCGCACAGATACGCAGTATTTT. It yields the protein CASSRGGLALWNRTDTQYF.

This clone was seen only a few times. The rearrangement links TRBV7-9 to TRBJ2-3, with D perhaps TRBD1 or TRBD2 (5 bases each). Germline V gene data show CDR1 as SEHNR and CDR2 as FQNEAQ (reference sequence). Trimming removed 5 bases from V and 2 bases from J, with 14 bases in between. The CDR3 is 15 residues long. CDR3 bases: TGTGCCAGCAGCCCTCCCGGGGCCAACACAGATACGCAGTATTTT. Protein product: CASSPPGANTDTQYF.

CDR3 amino acids: CASSFAPGQGIQKLFF. CDR3 nucleotide sequence: TGTGCCAGCAGCTTCGCGCCGGGACAGGGTATCCAAAAACTGTTTTTT. The chain carries TRBV5-6 and TRBJ1-4; TRBD1 agrees at 9 bases. This CDR3 spans 16 amino acids. The V segment lost 2 bases and the J segment 9 bases; nucleotides outside the gene matches: 11. Germline CDR1 reads SGHDT; CDR2 reads YYEEEE.

This clone has only one observation. V usage is TRBV27 and J usage is TRBJ2-2; D is ambiguous. The CDR3 consists of 15 residues. Per germline, CDR1 MNHEY and CDR2 SMNVEV (reference sequence). Deletions cut 2 bases from V and 4 bases from J, with 11 bases between. The CDR3 here is CASSLGTKSTGELFF. In DNA form, the CDR3 reads TGTGCCAGCAGTTTAGGTACCAAATCCACCGGGGAGCTGTTTTTT.

The J gene is TRBJ2-7, the V gene TRBV4-1; 9 bases map to TRBD2. Trimming cost V 3 bases and J 4 bases; bases outside gene matches: 16. The CDR3 extends over 18 amino acids. Looked up from germline, CDR1 is MGHRA and CDR2 is YSYEKL. CDR3 sequence (DNA): TGCGCCAGCAGCCACTCAATAGCGGGGGCGCCCCGAGCGTACGAGCAGTACTTC. Translated: CASSHSIAGAPRAYEQYF.

This chain joins TRBV4-1 and TRBJ2-7; TRBD2 agrees at 9 bases. Germline lookup yields CDR1 MGHRA and CDR2 YSYEKL. The CDR3 length is 15 residues. The J segment lost 4 bases and the V segment lost 0 bases, leaving 4 bases of the junction unmatched. Here the CDR3 DNA reads TGCGCCAGCAGCCAAGATCCTAGCGGGACATACGAGCAGTACTTC. Its protein product is CASSQDPSGTYEQYF.

This chain links TRBV6-1 with TRBJ1-3; D ambiguous. V was pared by 1 base and J by 3 bases, with 16 bases between. The CDR3 is 17 amino acids. The germline CDR1 and CDR2 sequences are MNHNS and SASEGT. The CDR3 is CASSEEEGSEGGNTIYF. The CDR3 coding sequence is TGTGCCAGCAGTGAAGAGGAGGGTTCGGAAGGTGGAAACACCATATATTTT.

The rearrangement links TRBV15 to TRBJ2-7; D perhaps matches TRBD2 (6 bases). With 2 bases removed from V and 0 bases from J, the gap between germline ends came to 17 bases. This CDR3 spans 17 amino acids. From germline, CDR1 is LNHNV and CDR2 YYDKDF (reference sequence). CDR3 protein: CATSRLPKRVASYEQYF. The CDR3 DNA reads as TGTGCCACCAGCAGACTGCCAAAGCGGGTGGCCTCCTACGAGCAGTACTTC.

Details on this clone: The same CDR3 is also encoded by other DNA sequences in this sample. The chain joins TRBV5-6 to TRBJ2-2, with TRBD2 matching 12 bases. CDR1 and CDR2 (germline): SGHDT, YYEEEE. The CDR3 is 16 amino acids. With V trimmed by 0 bases and J by 3 bases, 0 bases remained unmatched. CDR3 sequence reads: CASSLGLAGDTGELFF. The CDR3 nucleotides read TGTGCCAGCAGCTTGGGACTAGCGGGAGACACCGGGGAGCTGTTTTTT.

This clone has only one observation. The V call is TRBV19, the J call TRBJ1-1; the match to TRBD1 covers 9 bases. The CDR3 is made up of 16 amino acids. The germline V gene encodes CDR1 LNHDA and CDR2 SQIVND (reference sequence). J was trimmed by 1 base and V by 7 bases; bases with no gene match: 10. The CDR3, as DNA: TGTGCCAGTAAATTGGGACAGGGAATAGGGAACACTGAAGCTTTCTTT. Translated: CASKLGQGIGNTEAFF. Full variable domain (outside the CDR3, taken from reference TRBV19 and TRBJ1-1): DGGITQSPKYLFRKEGQNVTLSCEQNLNHDAMYWYRQDPGQGLRLIYYSQIVNDFQKGDIAEGYSVSREKKESFPLTVTSAQKNPTAFYLCASKLGQGIGNTEAFFGQGTRLTVV.

V gene TRBV19 combines with J gene TRBJ2-7; TRBD2 agrees at 14 bases. Germline CDR1 LNHDA, CDR2 SQIVND (reference sequence). The CDR3 contains 18 residues. V was clipped by 6 bases and J by 2 bases; unmatched bases: 12. The CDR3 DNA reads as TGTGCCAGTAGGGAATCCGGGACTAGCGGGAGAGGGGCCTACGAGCAGTACTTC. It encodes CASRESGTSGRGAYEQYF.

This chain uses TRBV7-7 with TRBJ2-3, with D possibly being TRBD2 (5 bases). Per the germline V gene, CDR1 is SSHAT and CDR2 is FNYEAQ (reference sequence). The CDR3 is 15 amino acids. V lost 5 bases, J lost 0 bases, and 12 bases lay in between. The CDR3 sequence: CASSRSPGSTDTQYF. CDR3 sequence (DNA): TGTGCCAGCAGCCGGTCCCCGGGAAGCACAGATACGCAGTATTTT.

As DNA, the CDR3 is TGCGCCAGCAGCGCCCGACAGGGGCGAGCCACTGAAGCTTTCTTT. This translates into CASSARQGRATEAFF. This chain uses TRBV5-1 with TRBJ1-1; 8 bases map to TRBD1. The CDR3 length is 15 residues. CDR1 and CDR2 from the germline V gene are SGHRS and YFSETQ. Trimming at V came to 4 bases and at J to 4 bases, leaving 9 bases not matched to a gene.

This rearrangement joins TRBV19 to TRBJ1-5, with 11 bases aligning to TRBD1. CDR1 is LNHDA and CDR2 is SQIVND in the germline V gene (reference sequence). V shed 8 bases and J 7 bases; nucleotides not matched to a gene: 10. CDR3 length: 15 amino acids. The CDR3 loop reads CASHPGTGGAQPQHF. The CDR3 coding sequence is TGTGCCAGTCACCCCGGGACAGGGGGTGCGCAGCCCCAGCATTTT.

V usage is TRBV2 and J usage is TRBJ2-7, with D uncertain. This CDR3 has 13 amino acids. Deletions cut 1 base from V and 3 bases from J, with 7 bases between. CDR1 SNHLY and CDR2 FYNNEI come from the germline V gene. Here the CDR3 DNA reads TGTGCCAGCAGTGAAGTTACAGTCTACGAGCAGTACTTC. Translated, it gives CASSEVTVYEQYF.

Of note for this clone: At the DNA level, this CDR3 is encoded by other sequences in the same sample as well. The rearrangement uses TRBV27 and TRBJ2-7; D uncertain. The V end lost 4 bases, the J end lost 0 bases, and 7 bases lay between the germline ends. The CDR3 consists of 13 residues. Germline V gene sequence: CDR1 MNHEY, CDR2 SMNVEV (reference sequence). This CDR3 reads CASSSGSSYEQYF. CDR3 sequence (DNA): TGTGCCAGCAGTTCCGGAAGCTCCTACGAGCAGTACTTC.

J is TRBJ2-2 and V is TRBV9; no clear D. V was clipped by 4 bases and J by 6 bases, with 19 bases between them. The CDR3 runs 16 residues. Germline V gene lookup returns CDR1 SGDLS and CDR2 YYNGEE. CDR3 protein: CASSPFRVLVPGELFF. CDR3 DNA: TGTGCCAGCAGCCCCTTCCGGGTCCTGGTTCCCGGGGAGCTGTTTTTT.

The V and J genes are TRBV12-5 and TRBJ1-2; D not certain. The CDR3 length is 14 residues. CDR1 LGHNT and CDR2 FRNRAP come from the germline V gene. Trimming pared 4 bases from V and 1 base from J, leaving 10 bases between. The CDR3 nucleotides are TGTGCTAGTGGTTCCCCGTCGGTTAACTATGGCTACACCTTC. Translating gives CASGSPSVNYGYTF. The variable domain in full, completed from reference TRBV12-5 and TRBJ1-2, reads DARVTQTPRHKVTEMGQEVTMRCQPILGHNTVFWYRQTMMQGLELLAYFRNRAPLDDSGMPKDRFSAEMPDATLATLKIQPSEPRDSAVYFCASGSPSVNYGYTFGSGTRLTVV.

The chain joins TRBV11-2 to TRBJ2-5; 11 bases align to TRBD2. With V trimmed by 5 bases and J by 5 bases, 10 bases remained unmatched. The CDR3 sequence is 16 residues long. The V gene's germline CDR1 is SGHAT and CDR2 FQNNGV. The CDR3 spells CASSPNSGRAPETQYF. CDR3 in DNA: TGTGCCAGCAGCCCCAATAGCGGGAGGGCACCCGAGACCCAGTACTTC.

The chain employs TRBV7-9 and TRBJ2-3, with TRBD2 matching over 7 bases. CDR3 length: 16 amino acids. V shed 1 base and J 0 bases; nucleotides not matched to a gene: 4. In germline, CDR1 is SEHNR, CDR2 FQNEAQ (reference sequence). CDR3 residues: CASSLGTSDSTDTQYF. The CDR3 region has the DNA TGTGCCAGCAGCTTAGGTACTAGCGACAGCACAGATACGCAGTATTTT.

This clone was detected once. This chain links TRBV29-1 with TRBJ1-2, with D tentatively TRBD1 (5 bases). The CDR3 is made up of 16 amino acids. V was cut by 2 bases and J by 1 base, with 17 bases left in between. Germline V CDR1 and CDR2: SQVTM, ANQGSEA. DNA for the CDR3: TGCAGCGTTGAAACTGGTACAGGAATACTTAACTATGGCTACACCTTC. Amino acid sequence: CSVETGTGILNYGYTF.

The chain joins TRBV19 to TRBJ2-7; 12 positions agree with TRBD1. V was pared by 2 bases and J by 5 bases, with 4 bases of the junction left unmatched. The CDR3 consists of 15 residues. Germline V gene lookup returns CDR1 LNHDA and CDR2 SQIVND (reference sequence). CDR3 region: CASSIRDRGLDEQYF. Written as DNA, the CDR3 is TGTGCCAGTAGTATAAGGGACAGGGGGCTGGACGAGCAGTACTTC.

This clone was counted once. The rearrangement uses TRBV15 and TRBJ2-6, with D perhaps matching TRBD1 (6 bases). This CDR3 has 16 residues. The germline gives CDR1 LNHNV, CDR2 YYDKDF (reference sequence). The V end was cut by 3 bases, the J end by 2 bases, with 11 bases between. CDR3 nucleotides: TGTGCCACCAGCAGGAGAGAGGGGGCTGGGGCCAACGTCCTGACTTTC. This gives the protein CATSRREGAGANVLTF.

The gene calls are TRBV7-2 and TRBJ2-1; 7 bases fit TRBD2. V gave up 1 base and J gave up 8 bases; unmatched junction bases: 11. CDR1 and CDR2 (germline): SGHTA, FQGNSA. This CDR3 comprises 16 residues. The DNA for the CDR3 is TGTGCCAGCAGCTTAGTGTGGGAGGGCGGAGGAGATGAGCAGTTCTTC. Its protein product is CASSLVWEGGGDEQFF.

This clone was observed a few times. V and J are TRBV11-2 and TRBJ1-2; no reliable D call. This CDR3 is 12 amino acids long. V was pared by 1 base and J by 8 bases, with 8 bases between. CDR1 and CDR2 (germline): SGHAT, FQNNGV. The CDR3 bases are TGTGCCAGCAGCTTAGGGCTCGGGGGCTACACCTTC. It yields the protein CASSLGLGGYTF. Variable domain in full (rest from reference TRBV11-2 and TRBJ1-2): EAGVAQSPRYKIIEKRQSVAFWCNPISGHATLYWYQQILGQGPKLLIQFQNNGVVDDSQLPKDRFSAERLKGVDSTLKIQPAKLEDSAVYLCASSLGLGGYTFGSGTRLTVV.

A single count supports this clone. Additional DNA sequences in this sample encode the identical CDR3. CDR3 DNA: TGTGCCAGCAGGGGGACAGGGGCCTACGAGCAGTACTTC. Translated, it gives CASRGTGAYEQYF. The rearrangement uses TRBV28 and TRBJ2-7; the match to TRBD1 covers 10 bases. Trimming took 6 bases from V and 2 from J; bases not matched to a gene: 1. This CDR3 comprises 13 residues. CDR1 and CDR2 (germline): MDHEN, SYDVKM.

This chain uses TRBV6-1 with TRBJ1-3; no clear D gene. Germline V gene sequence: CDR1 MNHNS, CDR2 SASEGT. This CDR3 contains 16 residues. The V end was cut by 1 base, the J end by 2 bases, with 12 bases between. The chain's CDR3 is CASSEVGRTPGNTIYF. The CDR3 nucleotides read TGTGCCAGCAGTGAAGTTGGGAGGACCCCTGGAAACACCATATATTTT.

The chain employs TRBV5-6 and TRBJ1-1; no clear D. Germline loops: CDR1 SGHDT, CDR2 YYEEEE. The CDR3 runs 15 residues. Trimming left V 0 bases short and J 7 bases short, with 16 bases between. CDR3 region: CASSLAYGQLLEAFF. The CDR3 coding sequence is TGTGCCAGCAGCTTGGCCTATGGCCAGCTCCTTGAAGCTTTCTTT.

In this sample, this clone turned up once. The sample holds other DNA sequences that translate to the same CDR3. The chain employs TRBV27 and TRBJ2-7, with TRBD2 matching 11 bases. The CDR3 length is 14 residues. Looked up from germline, CDR1 is MNHEY and CDR2 is SMNVEV (reference sequence). The ends lost 3 bases at V and 3 bases at J; junction bases unmatched: 1. CDR3 sequence (DNA): TGTGCCAGCAGTTTGGGGACTAGCGGCTACGAGCAGTACTTC. Protein product: CASSLGTSGYEQYF.